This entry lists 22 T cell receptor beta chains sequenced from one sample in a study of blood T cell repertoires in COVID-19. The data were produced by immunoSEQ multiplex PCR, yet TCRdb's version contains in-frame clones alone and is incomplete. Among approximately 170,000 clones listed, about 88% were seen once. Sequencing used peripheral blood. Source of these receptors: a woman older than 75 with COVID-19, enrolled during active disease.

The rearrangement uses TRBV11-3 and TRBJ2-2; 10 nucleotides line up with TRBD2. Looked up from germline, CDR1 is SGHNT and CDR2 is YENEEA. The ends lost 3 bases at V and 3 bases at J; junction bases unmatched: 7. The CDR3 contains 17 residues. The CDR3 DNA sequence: TGTGCCAGCAGCTTCGTCCCGACTAGCGGGTACACCGGGGAGCTGTTTTTT. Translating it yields CASSFVPTSGYTGELFF.

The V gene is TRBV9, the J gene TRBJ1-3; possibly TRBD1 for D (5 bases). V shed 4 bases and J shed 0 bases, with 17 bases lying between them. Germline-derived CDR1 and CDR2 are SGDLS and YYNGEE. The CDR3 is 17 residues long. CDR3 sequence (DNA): TGTGCCAGCAGCTTGGGGCTCGGGGGAAACTCTGGAAACACCATATATTTT. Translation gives CASSLGLGGNSGNTIYF.

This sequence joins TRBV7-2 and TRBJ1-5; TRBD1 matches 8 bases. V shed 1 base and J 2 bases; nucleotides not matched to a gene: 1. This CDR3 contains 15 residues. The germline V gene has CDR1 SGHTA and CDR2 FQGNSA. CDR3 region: CASSLEQGGNQPQHF. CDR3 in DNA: TGTGCCAGCAGCTTAGAACAGGGGGGCAATCAGCCCCAGCATTTT.

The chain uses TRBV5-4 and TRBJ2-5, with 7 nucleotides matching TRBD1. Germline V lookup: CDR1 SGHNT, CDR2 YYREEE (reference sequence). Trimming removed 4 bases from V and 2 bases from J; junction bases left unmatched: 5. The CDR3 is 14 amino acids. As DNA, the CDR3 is TGTGCCAGCAGCCCGACAGGGCTACAAGAGACCCAGTACTTC. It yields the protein CASSPTGLQETQYF. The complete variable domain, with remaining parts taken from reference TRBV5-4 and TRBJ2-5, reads ETGVTQSPTHLIKTRGQQVTLRCSSQSGHNTVSWYQQALGQGPQFIFQYYREEENGRGNFPPRFSGLQFPNYSSELNVNALELDDSALYLCASSPTGLQETQYFGPGTRLLVL.

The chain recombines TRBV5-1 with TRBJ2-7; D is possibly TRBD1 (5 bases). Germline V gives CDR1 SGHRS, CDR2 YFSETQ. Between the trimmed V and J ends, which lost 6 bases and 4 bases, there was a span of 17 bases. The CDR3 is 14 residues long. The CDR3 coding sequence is TGCGCCAGCAAGCAGGCAGGGTCTAATTACGAGCAGTACTTC. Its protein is CASKQAGSNYEQYF.

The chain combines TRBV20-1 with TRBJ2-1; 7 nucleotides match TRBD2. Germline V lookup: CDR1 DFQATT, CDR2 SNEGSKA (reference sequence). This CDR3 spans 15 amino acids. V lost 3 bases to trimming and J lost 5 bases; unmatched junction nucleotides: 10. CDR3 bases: TGCAGTGCTAGTCTGGCGCCAGCGGGGAACAATGAGCAGTTCTTC. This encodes CSASLAPAGNNEQFF.

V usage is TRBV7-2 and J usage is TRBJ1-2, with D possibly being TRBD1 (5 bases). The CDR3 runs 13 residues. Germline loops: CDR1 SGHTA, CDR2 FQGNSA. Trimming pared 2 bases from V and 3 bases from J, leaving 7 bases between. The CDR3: CASSLSTDYGYTF. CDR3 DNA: TGTGCCAGCAGCTTATCGACAGACTATGGCTACACCTTC.

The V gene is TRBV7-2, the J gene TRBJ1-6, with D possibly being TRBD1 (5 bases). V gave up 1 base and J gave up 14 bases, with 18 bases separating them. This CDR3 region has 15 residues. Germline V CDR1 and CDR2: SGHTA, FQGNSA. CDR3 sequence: CASSLVLFGGGTLHF. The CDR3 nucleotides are TGTGCCAGCAGCTTAGTACTTTTTGGGGGAGGCACCCTCCACTTT.

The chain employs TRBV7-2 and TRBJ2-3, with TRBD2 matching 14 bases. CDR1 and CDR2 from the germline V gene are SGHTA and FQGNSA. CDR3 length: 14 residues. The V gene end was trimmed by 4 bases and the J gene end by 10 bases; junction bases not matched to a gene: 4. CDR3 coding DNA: TGTGCCAGCAGCTCCGGACTAGCGGGAGGATCGCAGTATTTT. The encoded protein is CASSSGLAGGSQYF. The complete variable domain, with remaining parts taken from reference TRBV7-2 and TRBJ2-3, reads GAGVSQSPSNKVTEKGKDVELRCDPISGHTALYWYRQSLGQGLEFLIYFQGNSAPDKSGLPSDRFSAERTGGSVSTLTIQRTQQEDSAVYLCASSSGLAGGSQYFGPGTRLTVL.

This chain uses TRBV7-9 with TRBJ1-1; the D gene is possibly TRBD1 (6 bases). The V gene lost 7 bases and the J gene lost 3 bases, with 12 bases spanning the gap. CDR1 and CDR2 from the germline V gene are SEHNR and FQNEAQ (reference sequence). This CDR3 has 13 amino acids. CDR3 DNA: TGTGCCAGCACCCCCGGACAGTACACTGAAGCTTTCTTT. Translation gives CASTPGQYTEAFF.

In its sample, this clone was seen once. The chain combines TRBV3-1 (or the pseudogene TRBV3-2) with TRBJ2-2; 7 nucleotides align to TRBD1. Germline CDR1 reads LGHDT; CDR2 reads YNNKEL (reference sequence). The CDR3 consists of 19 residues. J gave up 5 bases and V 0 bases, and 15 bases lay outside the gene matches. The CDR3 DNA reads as TGTGCCAGCAGCCAAGACATAGTCCCGGGACAGTCAGGGACCGGGGAGCTGTTTTTT. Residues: CASSQDIVPGQSGTGELFF.

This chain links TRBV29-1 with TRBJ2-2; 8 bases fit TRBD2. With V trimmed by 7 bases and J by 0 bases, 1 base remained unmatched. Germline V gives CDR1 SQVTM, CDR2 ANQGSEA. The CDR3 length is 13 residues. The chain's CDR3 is CSGSGTNTGELFF. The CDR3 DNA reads TGCAGCGGTAGCGGGACGAACACCGGGGAGCTGTTTTTT.

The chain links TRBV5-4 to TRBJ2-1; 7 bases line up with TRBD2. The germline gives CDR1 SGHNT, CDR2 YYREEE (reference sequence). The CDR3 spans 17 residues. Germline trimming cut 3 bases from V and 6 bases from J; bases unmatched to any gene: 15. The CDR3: CASSSSSTGTTTNEQFF. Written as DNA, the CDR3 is TGTGCCAGCAGCTCAAGTTCAACCGGGACTACCACCAATGAGCAGTTCTTC.

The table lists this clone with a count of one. CDR3 sequence (DNA): TGTGCCAGCAGCCAAGAATCGGAGATGTCACCCCTCCACTTT. Translating gives CASSQESEMSPLHF. The rearrangement joins TRBV14 to TRBJ1-6, with D uncertain. The CDR3 length is 14 residues. Germline V gene data show CDR1 as SGHDN and CDR2 as FVKESK. Trimming stripped 0 bases from V and 10 bases from J, with 10 bases between. Variable domain in full (rest from reference TRBV14 and TRBJ1-6): EAGVTQFPSHSVIEKGQTVTLRCDPISGHDNLYWYRRVMGKEIKFLLHFVKESKQDESGMPNNRFLAERTGGTYSTLKVQPAELEDSGVYFCASSQESEMSPLHFGNGTRLTVT.

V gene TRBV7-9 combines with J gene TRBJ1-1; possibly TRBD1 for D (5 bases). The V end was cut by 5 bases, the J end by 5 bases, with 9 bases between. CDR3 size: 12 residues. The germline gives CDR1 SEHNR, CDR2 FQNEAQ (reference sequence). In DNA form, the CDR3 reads TGTGCCAGCAGCGCCAGGGATACTGAAGCTTTCTTT. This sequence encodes CASSARDTEAFF.

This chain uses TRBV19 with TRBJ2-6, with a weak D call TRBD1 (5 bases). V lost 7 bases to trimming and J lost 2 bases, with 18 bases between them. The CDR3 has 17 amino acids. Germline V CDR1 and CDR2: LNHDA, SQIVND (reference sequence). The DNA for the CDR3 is TGTGCCAGTAAGTTGGGTCAGGGATTCACTGGGGCCAACGTCCTGACTTTC. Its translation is CASKLGQGFTGANVLTF.

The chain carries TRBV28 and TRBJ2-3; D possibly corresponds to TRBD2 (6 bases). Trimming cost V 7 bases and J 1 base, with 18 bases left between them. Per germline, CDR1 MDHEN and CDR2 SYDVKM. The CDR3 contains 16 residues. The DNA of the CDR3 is TGTGCCAGCAAGCCCCCTTCCGGGACTGGCACAGATACGCAGTATTTT. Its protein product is CASKPPSGTGTDTQYF.

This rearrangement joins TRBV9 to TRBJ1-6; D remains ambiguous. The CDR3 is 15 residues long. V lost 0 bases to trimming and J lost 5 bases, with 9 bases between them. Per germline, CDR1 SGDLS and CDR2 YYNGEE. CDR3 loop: CASSVGQVDNSPLHF. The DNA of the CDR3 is TGTGCCAGCAGCGTAGGTCAGGTCGATAATTCACCCCTCCACTTT.

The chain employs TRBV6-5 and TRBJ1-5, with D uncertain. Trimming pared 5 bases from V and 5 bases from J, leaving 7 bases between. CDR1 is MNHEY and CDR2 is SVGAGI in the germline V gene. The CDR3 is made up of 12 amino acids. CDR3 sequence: CASSNGYQPQHF. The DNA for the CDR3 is TGTGCCAGCAGTAACGGGTATCAGCCCCAGCATTTT.

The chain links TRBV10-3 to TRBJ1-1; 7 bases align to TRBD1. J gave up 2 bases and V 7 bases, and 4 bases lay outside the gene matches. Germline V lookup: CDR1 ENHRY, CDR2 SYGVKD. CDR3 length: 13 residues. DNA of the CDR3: TGTGCCATCAAGGGACAGCCAAACACTGAAGCTTTCTTT. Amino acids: CAIKGQPNTEAFF.

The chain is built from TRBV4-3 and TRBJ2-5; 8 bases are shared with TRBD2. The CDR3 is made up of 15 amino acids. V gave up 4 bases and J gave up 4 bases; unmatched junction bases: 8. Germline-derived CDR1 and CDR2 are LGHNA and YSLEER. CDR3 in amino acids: CASSPHFGGAETQYF. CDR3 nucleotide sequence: TGCGCCAGCAGCCCCCACTTCGGGGGGGCAGAGACCCAGTACTTC.

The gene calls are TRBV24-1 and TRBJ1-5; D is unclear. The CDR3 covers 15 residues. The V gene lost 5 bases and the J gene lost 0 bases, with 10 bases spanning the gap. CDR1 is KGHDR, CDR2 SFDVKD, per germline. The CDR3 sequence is CATSGGQNSNQPQHF. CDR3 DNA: TGTGCCACCAGTGGTGGGCAAAATAGCAATCAGCCCCAGCATTTT.